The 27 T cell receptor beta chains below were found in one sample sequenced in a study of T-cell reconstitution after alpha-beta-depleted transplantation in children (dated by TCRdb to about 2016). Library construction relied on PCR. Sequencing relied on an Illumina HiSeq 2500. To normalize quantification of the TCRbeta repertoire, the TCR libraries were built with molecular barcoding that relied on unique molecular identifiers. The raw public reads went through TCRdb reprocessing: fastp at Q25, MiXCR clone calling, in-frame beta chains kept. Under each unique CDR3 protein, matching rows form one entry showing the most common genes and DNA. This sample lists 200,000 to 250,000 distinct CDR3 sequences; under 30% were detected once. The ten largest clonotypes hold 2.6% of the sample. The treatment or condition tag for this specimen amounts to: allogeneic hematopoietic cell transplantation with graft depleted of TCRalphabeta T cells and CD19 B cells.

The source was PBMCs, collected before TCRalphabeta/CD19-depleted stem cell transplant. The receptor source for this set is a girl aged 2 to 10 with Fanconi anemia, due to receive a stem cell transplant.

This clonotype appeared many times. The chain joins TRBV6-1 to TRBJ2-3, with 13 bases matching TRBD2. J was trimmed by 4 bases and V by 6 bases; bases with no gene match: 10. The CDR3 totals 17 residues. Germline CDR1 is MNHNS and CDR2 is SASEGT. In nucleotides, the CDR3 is TGTGCCAGCAGGATAGGCCTCACTAGCGGGGGGGCAGATACGCAGTATTTT. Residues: CASRIGLTSGGADTQYF.

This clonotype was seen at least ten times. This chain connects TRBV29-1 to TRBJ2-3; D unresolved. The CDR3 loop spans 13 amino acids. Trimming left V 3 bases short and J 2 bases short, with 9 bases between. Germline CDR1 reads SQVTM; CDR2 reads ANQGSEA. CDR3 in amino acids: CSVEPDDTDTQYF. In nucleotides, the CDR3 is TGCAGCGTTGAGCCGGACGACACAGATACGCAGTATTTT.

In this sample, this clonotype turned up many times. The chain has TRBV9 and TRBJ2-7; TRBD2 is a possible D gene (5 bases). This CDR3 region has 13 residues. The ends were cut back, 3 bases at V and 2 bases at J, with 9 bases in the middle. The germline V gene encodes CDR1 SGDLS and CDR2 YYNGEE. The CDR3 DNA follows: TGTGCCAGCAGCGCCCCCGGGGCCTACGAGCAGTACTTC. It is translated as CASSAPGAYEQYF.

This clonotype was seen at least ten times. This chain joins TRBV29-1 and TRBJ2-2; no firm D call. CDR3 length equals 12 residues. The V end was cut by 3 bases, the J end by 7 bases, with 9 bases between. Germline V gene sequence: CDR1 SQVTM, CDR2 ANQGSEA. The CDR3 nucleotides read TGCAGCGTTGATGATGGGTTCGGGGAGCTGTTTTTT. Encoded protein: CSVDDGFGELFF.

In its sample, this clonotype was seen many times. DNA for the CDR3: TGCAGCGTTGGTAGCGGGAGCTCCTACGAGCAGTACTTC. Protein product: CSVGSGSSYEQYF. This chain connects TRBV29-1 to TRBJ2-7; TRBD2 agrees at 9 bases. V lost 4 bases to trimming and J lost 0 bases; unmatched junction nucleotides: 1. The germline V gene encodes CDR1 SQVTM and CDR2 ANQGSEA. The CDR3 consists of 13 residues.

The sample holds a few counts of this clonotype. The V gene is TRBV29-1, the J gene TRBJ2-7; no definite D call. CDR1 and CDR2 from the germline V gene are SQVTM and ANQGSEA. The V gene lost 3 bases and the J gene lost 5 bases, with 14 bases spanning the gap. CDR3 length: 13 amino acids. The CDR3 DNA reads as TGCAGCGTTGAGGGCAGGACCCTCCACGAGCAGTACTTC. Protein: CSVEGRTLHEQYF.

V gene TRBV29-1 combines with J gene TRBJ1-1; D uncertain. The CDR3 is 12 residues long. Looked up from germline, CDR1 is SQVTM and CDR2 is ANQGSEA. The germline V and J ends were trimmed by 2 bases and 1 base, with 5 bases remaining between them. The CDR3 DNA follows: TGCAGCGTTGAACCCGGGAACACTGAAGCTTTCTTT. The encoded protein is CSVEPGNTEAFF.

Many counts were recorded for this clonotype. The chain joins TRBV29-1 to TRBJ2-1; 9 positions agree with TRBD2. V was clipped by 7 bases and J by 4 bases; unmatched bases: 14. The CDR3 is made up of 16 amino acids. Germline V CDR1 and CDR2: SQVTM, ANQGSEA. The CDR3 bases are TGCAGCGCAACGACCGGCGCGGGGGGGCCATACAATGAGCAGTTCTTC. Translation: CSATTGAGGPYNEQFF.

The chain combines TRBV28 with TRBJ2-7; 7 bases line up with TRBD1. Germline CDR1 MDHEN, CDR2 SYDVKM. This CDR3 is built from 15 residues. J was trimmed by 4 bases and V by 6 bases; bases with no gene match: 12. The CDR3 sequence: CASSPERGRGYEQYF. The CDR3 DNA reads TGTGCCAGCAGCCCCGAAAGGGGGCGAGGTTACGAGCAGTACTTC.

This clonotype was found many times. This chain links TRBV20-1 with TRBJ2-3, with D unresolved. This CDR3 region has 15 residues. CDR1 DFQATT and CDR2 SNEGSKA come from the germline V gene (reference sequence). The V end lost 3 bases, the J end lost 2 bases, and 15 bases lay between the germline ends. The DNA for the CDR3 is TGCAGTGCTAGCTTTCTTCTCACGTTCACAGATACGCAGTATTTT. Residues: CSASFLLTFTDTQYF.

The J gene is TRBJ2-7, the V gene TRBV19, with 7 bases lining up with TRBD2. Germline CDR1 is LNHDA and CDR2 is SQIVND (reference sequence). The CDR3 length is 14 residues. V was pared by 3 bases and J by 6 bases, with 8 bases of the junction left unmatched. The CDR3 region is CASSMTSSLVEQYF. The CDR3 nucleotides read TGTGCCAGTAGTATGACTAGCAGCCTCGTCGAGCAGTACTTC.

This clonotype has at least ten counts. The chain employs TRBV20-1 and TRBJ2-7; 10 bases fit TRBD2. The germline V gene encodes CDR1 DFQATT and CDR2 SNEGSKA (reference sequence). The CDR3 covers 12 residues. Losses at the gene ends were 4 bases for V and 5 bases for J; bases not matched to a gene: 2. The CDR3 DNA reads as TGCAGTGCTATGCTAGCGGGAGACGAGCAGTACTTC. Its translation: CSAMLAGDEQYF.

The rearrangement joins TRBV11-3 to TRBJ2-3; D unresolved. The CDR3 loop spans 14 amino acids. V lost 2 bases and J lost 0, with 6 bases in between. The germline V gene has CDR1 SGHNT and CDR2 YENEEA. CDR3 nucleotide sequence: TGTGCCAGCAGCTTACGCTCCAGCACAGATACGCAGTATTTT. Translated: CASSLRSSTDTQYF.

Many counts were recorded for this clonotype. The CDR3 region has the DNA TGTGCCAGCAGCCAAGGACGGACAGCCTCGGGCCTCCATTTT. Its protein is CASSQGRTASGLHF. The chain employs TRBV4-2 and TRBJ1-5; weak D call: TRBD1 (6 bases). The CDR3 has 14 amino acids. CDR1 and CDR2 from the germline V gene are LGHNA and YNFKEQ. V was pared by 1 base and J by 16 bases, with 20 bases between.

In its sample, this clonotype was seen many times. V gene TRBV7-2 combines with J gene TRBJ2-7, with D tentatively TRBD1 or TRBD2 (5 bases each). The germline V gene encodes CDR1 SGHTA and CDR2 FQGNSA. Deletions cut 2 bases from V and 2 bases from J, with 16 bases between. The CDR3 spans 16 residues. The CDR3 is CASSLHTSGTTYEQYF. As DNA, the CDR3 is TGTGCCAGCAGCTTACATACCTCCGGGACCACCTACGAGCAGTACTTC.

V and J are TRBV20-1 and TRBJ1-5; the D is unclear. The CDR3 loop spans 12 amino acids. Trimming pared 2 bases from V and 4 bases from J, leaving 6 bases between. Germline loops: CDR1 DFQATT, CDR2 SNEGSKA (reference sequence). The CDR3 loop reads CSARPSNQPQHF. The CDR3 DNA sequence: TGCAGTGCTAGACCCTCGAATCAGCCCCAGCATTTT.

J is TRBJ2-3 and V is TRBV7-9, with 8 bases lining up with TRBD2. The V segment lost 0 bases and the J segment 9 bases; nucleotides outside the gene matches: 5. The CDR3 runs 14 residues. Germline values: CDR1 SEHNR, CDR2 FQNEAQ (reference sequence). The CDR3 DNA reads TGTGCCAGCAGCTTAGCGTCTAGCGGGCCCACGCAGTATTTT. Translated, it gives CASSLASSGPTQYF. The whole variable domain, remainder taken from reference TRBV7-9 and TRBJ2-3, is DTGVSQNPRHKITKRGQNVTFRCDPISEHNRLYWYRQTLGQGPEFLTYFQNEAQLEKSRLLSDRFSAERPKGSFSTLEIQRTEQGDSAMYLCASSLASSGPTQYFGPGTRLTVL.

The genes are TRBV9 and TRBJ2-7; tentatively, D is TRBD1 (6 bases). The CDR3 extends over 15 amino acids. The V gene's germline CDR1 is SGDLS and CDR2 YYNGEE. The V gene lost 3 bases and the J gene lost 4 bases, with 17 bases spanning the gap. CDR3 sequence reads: CASSAYGQPDYEQYF. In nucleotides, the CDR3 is TGTGCCAGCAGCGCGTACGGACAGCCTGATTACGAGCAGTACTTC.

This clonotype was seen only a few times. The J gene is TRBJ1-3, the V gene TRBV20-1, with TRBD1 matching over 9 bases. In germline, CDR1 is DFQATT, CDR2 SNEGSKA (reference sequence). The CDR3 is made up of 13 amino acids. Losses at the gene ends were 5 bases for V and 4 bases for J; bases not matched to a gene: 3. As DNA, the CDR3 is TGCAGTGCTGGGACAGGGAACGGAAACACCATATATTTT. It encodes CSAGTGNGNTIYF.

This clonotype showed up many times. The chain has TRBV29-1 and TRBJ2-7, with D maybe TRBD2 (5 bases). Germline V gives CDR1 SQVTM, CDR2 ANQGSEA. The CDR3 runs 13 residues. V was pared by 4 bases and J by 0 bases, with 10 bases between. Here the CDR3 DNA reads TGCAGCGTTGTGGGGAGAAGCTCCTACGAGCAGTACTTC. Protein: CSVVGRSSYEQYF.

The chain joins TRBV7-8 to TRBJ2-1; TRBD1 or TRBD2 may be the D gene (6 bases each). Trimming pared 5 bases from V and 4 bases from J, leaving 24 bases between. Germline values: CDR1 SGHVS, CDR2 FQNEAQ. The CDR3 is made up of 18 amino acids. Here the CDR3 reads CASSRRYGQSGGYNEQFF. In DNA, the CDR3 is TGTGCCAGCAGCCGACGATATGGACAGTCAGGAGGGTACAATGAGCAGTTCTTC.

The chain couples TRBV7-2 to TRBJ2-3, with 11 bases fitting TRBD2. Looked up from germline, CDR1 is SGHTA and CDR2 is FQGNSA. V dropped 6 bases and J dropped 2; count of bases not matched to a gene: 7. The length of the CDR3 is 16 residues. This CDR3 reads CASRGLAAYPTDTQYF. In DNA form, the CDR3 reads TGTGCCAGCAGGGGACTAGCGGCCTATCCCACAGATACGCAGTATTTT.

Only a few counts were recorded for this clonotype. CDR3 in DNA: TGCGCCAGCAGCTTGGATGAGAACACCGGGGAGCTGTTTTTT. It codes for CASSLDENTGELFF. This chain joins TRBV5-1 and TRBJ2-2; no clear D. Per the germline V gene, CDR1 is SGHRS and CDR2 is YFSETQ. The CDR3 covers 14 residues. V was cut by 0 bases and J by 1 base, with 4 bases left in between.

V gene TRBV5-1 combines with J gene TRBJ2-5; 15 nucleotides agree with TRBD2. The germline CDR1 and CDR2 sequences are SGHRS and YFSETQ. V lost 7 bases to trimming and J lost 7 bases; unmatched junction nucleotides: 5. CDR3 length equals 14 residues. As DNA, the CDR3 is TGCGCCAGCTCCGAGGGACTAGCGGGGGGGACCCAGTACTTC. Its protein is CASSEGLAGGTQYF.

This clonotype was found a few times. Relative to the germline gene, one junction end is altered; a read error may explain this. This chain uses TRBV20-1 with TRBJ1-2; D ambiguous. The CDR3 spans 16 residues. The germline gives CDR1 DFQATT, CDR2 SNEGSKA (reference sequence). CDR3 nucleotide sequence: TGCTGTGCTAGTTTGGCGGGGTTCCCGAAGCGGTATGGCTACACCTTC. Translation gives CCASLAGFPKRYGYTF.

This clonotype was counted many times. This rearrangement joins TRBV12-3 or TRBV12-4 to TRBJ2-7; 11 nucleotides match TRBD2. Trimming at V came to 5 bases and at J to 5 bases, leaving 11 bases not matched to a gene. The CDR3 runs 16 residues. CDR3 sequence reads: CASSPALAGGRDEQYF. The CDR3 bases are TGTGCCAGCAGTCCCGCTTTAGCGGGAGGGAGGGACGAGCAGTACTTC.

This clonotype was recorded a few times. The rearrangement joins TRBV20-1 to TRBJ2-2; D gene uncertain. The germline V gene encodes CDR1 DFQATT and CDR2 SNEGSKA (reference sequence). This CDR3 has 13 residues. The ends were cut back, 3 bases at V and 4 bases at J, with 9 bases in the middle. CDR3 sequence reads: CSARDLLTGELFF. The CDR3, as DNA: TGCAGTGCTAGGGACCTCCTCACCGGGGAGCTGTTTTTT.